The 16 T cell receptor beta chains below were found in one sample sequenced in a study of a mutant IDH1 vaccine in newly diagnosed glioma. Clones were read by immunoSEQ multiplex PCR, and TCRdb kept only the in-frame ones, dropping some. The sample lists about 98,000 clones; approximately 90% were seen once. Indicated time point: baseline, week 1 (first vaccination visit). The treatment here: pre-vaccination baseline after standard-of-care therapy. This material consisted of PBMCs, taken from a glioma patient treated with radiotherapy, temozolomide or both. Every receptor here comes from a woman aged 50 to 65 with glioma.

The V call is TRBV4-2, the J call TRBJ2-5; the D is unclear. The CDR3 contains 14 residues. Trimming removed 4 bases from V and 1 base from J, with 10 bases in between. CDR1 LGHNA and CDR2 YNFKEQ come from the germline V gene. In DNA, the CDR3 is TGTGCCAGCAGCCCCAAGCAGCCCCAAGAGACCCAGTACTTC. Protein product: CASSPKQPQETQYF.

V and J are TRBV7-8 and TRBJ1-5, with no clear D. The CDR3 sequence is 12 residues long. Germline CDR1 SGHVS, CDR2 FQNEAQ. Trimming cost V 1 base and J 6 bases, with 4 bases left between them. In DNA form, the CDR3 reads TGTGCCAGCAGCTTAGATGTTCAGCCCCAGCATTTT. Translating it yields CASSLDVQPQHF.

In this sample, this clone turned up a few times. The rearrangement joins TRBV19 to TRBJ1-2, with D tentatively TRBD1 (5 bases). With 4 bases removed from V and 1 base from J, the gap between germline ends came to 7 bases. Germline loops: CDR1 LNHDA, CDR2 SQIVND (reference sequence). The CDR3 is 13 residues long. Here the CDR3 reads CASSTDINYGYTF. The CDR3 DNA follows: TGTGCCAGTAGTACGGACATTAACTATGGCTACACCTTC.

The chain combines TRBV9 with TRBJ2-7; 10 bases are a match to TRBD1. V lost 2 bases, J lost 2 bases, and 4 bases stayed unmatched. The germline V gene has CDR1 SGDLS and CDR2 YYNGEE. The CDR3 consists of 15 residues. The CDR3 spells CASSVGTGATYEQYF. The CDR3 DNA follows: TGTGCCAGCAGCGTTGGGACAGGGGCGACCTACGAGCAGTACTTC. Full variable domain (rest looked up from reference TRBV9 and TRBJ2-7): DSGVTQTPKHLITATGQRVTLRCSPRSGDLSVYWYQQSLDQGLQFLIQYYNGEERAKGNILERFSAQQFPDLHSELNLSSLELGDSALYFCASSVGTGATYEQYFGPGTRLTVT.

The chain is built from TRBV27 and TRBJ1-2; no firm D call. The V gene lost 0 bases and the J gene lost 1 base, with 12 bases spanning the gap. Germline assignment: CDR1 MNHEY and CDR2 SMNVEV (reference sequence). The CDR3 is 16 residues long. CDR3 in amino acids: CASSLSKGNLNYGYTF. CDR3 coding DNA: TGTGCCAGCAGTTTATCGAAGGGCAACCTTAACTATGGCTACACCTTC.

This sequence joins TRBV6-6 and TRBJ2-1; 15 bases fit TRBD2. V was clipped by 4 bases and J by 4 bases; unmatched bases: 2. The V gene's germline CDR1 is MNHNY and CDR2 SVGAGI (reference sequence). The CDR3 is 16 residues long. The CDR3 bases are TGTGCCAGCAGTTCTGGACTAGCGGGAGGGTACAATGAGCAGTTCTTC. It yields the protein CASSSGLAGGYNEQFF.

The V call is TRBV28, the J call TRBJ1-5, with no clear D. With 1 base removed from V and 11 bases from J, the gap between germline ends came to 15 bases. Per the germline V gene, CDR1 is MDHEN and CDR2 is SYDVKM. The CDR3 sequence is 14 residues long. The CDR3 bases are TGTGCCAGCAGTTTATCTTCAGGTCTTACGACCCAGCATTTT. Amino acid sequence: CASSLSSGLTTQHF. Variable domain in full (rest from reference TRBV28 and TRBJ1-5): DVKVTQSSRYLVKRTGEKVFLECVQDMDHENMFWYRQDPGLGLRLIYFSYDVKMKEKGDIPEGYSVSREKKERFSLILESASTNQTSMYLCASSLSSGLTTQHFGDGTRLSIL.

The chain uses TRBV18 and TRBJ2-1; D remains ambiguous. The CDR3 is 11 residues long. The germline gives CDR1 KGHSH, CDR2 LQKENI. The germline V and J ends were trimmed by 4 bases and 3 bases, with 1 base remaining between them. The CDR3 bases are TGTGCCAGCTCACACTACAATGAGCAGTTCTTC. Translating it yields CASSHYNEQFF.

This chain uses TRBV10-3 with TRBJ2-6; unclear D gene. This CDR3 has 14 amino acids. V shed 3 bases and J shed 0 bases, with 3 bases lying between them. The germline gives CDR1 ENHRY, CDR2 SYGVKD. In nucleotides, the CDR3 is TGTGCCATCAGTGACCTCTCTGGGGCCAACGTCCTGACTTTC. Amino acid sequence: CAISDLSGANVLTF.

The chain recombines TRBV18 with TRBJ2-5; 9 bases match TRBD2. V gave up 2 bases and J gave up 7 bases; unmatched junction bases: 11. The length of the CDR3 is 16 residues. CDR1 is KGHSH, CDR2 LQKENI, per germline. The CDR3 protein is CASSPTSGPPGGTQYF. The CDR3 nucleotides are TGTGCCAGCTCACCAACTAGCGGGCCTCCTGGAGGGACCCAGTACTTC.

The chain combines TRBV18 with TRBJ1-5; the D gene is possibly TRBD1 (6 bases). The CDR3 sequence is 15 residues long. Between the trimmed V and J ends, which lost 2 bases and 4 bases, there was a span of 12 bases. Per the germline V gene, CDR1 is KGHSH and CDR2 is LQKENI. CDR3 loop: CASSPKTGHNQPQHF. CDR3 coding DNA: TGTGCCAGCTCACCAAAGACAGGTCATAATCAGCCCCAGCATTTT.

This chain uses TRBV28 with TRBJ2-1, with TRBD2 identical over 12 bases. The CDR3 spans 16 residues. J gave up 4 bases and V 4 bases, and 5 bases lay outside the gene matches. Germline-derived CDR1 and CDR2 are MDHEN and SYDVKM. CDR3 region: CASSSGLAGRYNEQFF. The CDR3 bases are TGTGCCAGCAGTTCTGGACTAGCGGGAAGATACAATGAGCAGTTCTTC. Complete variable domain (other parts from reference TRBV28 and TRBJ2-1): DVKVTQSSRYLVKRTGEKVFLECVQDMDHENMFWYRQDPGLGLRLIYFSYDVKMKEKGDIPEGYSVSREKKERFSLILESASTNQTSMYLCASSSGLAGRYNEQFFGPGTRLTVL.

Many counts were recorded for this clone. The V and J genes are TRBV27 and TRBJ1-1; D is unclear. This CDR3 is built from 13 residues. The V gene's germline CDR1 is MNHEY and CDR2 SMNVEV (reference sequence). V shed 4 bases and J shed 2 bases, with 8 bases lying between them. CDR3 sequence reads: CASSSRLNTEAFF. The CDR3 region has the DNA TGTGCCAGCAGTTCACGCTTAAACACTGAAGCTTTCTTT.

The rearrangement links TRBV5-1 to TRBJ2-7, with D unresolved. CDR3 length: 12 amino acids. The V gene's germline CDR1 is SGHRS and CDR2 YFSETQ. Deletions cut 5 bases from V and 2 bases from J, with 8 bases between. The CDR3 DNA follows: TGCGCCAGCAGGTCGAACACCTACGAGCAGTACTTC. Translating it yields CASRSNTYEQYF.

V is TRBV19 and J is TRBJ1-6, with TRBD1 as a possible D gene (5 bases). Germline CDR1 is LNHDA and CDR2 is SQIVND (reference sequence). V lost 8 bases, J lost 0 bases, and 11 bases lay in between. CDR3 size: 15 residues. The CDR3 DNA reads as TGTGCCAGTGGGACGAGAAGCTCCTATAATTCACCCCTCCACTTT. Protein sequence: CASGTRSSYNSPLHF. Full variable domain (missing parts from reference TRBV19 and TRBJ1-6): DGGITQSPKYLFRKEGQNVTLSCEQNLNHDAMYWYRQDPGQGLRLIYYSQIVNDFQKGDIAEGYSVSREKKESFPLTVTSAQKNPTAFYLCASGTRSSYNSPLHFGNGTRLTVT.

V usage is TRBV2 and J usage is TRBJ1-3; D unresolved. The CDR3 is 16 residues long. Germline V gene data show CDR1 as SNHLY and CDR2 as FYNNEI. V shed 2 bases and J shed 0 bases, with 11 bases lying between them. The CDR3 spells CASSEWQASSGNTIYF. The CDR3 DNA follows: TGTGCCAGCAGTGAATGGCAGGCGAGCTCTGGAAACACCATATATTTT.